Below are 14 T cell receptor beta chains sequenced from a single sample in a study of human T cells and chemical hapten exposure. Each CDR3 protein gets one entry after TCRdb re-called the RACE reads with MiXCR. This table holds a few hundred thousand distinct CDR3 sequences, 6% to 7% found once. Time point reported: patch test 2, 6 weeks after DPC sensitization. Stated treatment: therapeutic diphenylcyclopropenone sensitization with weekly scalp DPC. The material was whole blood, obtained in connection with sensitization to the hapten diphenylcyclopropenone (DPC). Source of these receptors: a woman between 18 and 29 years old with alopecia areata. Some clones in this sample may be carry-over from other donors' samples.

Many counts were recorded for this clonotype. The chain carries TRBV25-1 and TRBJ2-3; D tentatively reads TRBD1 or TRBD2 (5 bases each). The ends were cut back, 4 bases at V and 5 bases at J, with 16 bases in the middle. The CDR3 consists of 15 residues. Looked up from germline, CDR1 is MGHDK and CDR2 is SYGVNS. The CDR3 DNA follows: TGTGCCAGCAGTGGGATTGGGGGAAGGCTAGATACGCAGTATTTT. Residues: CASSGIGGRLDTQYF.

This clonotype was detected only a few times. The chain carries TRBV6-5 and TRBJ2-2, with unresolved D. Germline CDR1 and CDR2: MNHEY and SVGAGI. This CDR3 has 14 residues. V lost 3 bases, J lost 6 bases, and 11 bases lay in between. CDR3 DNA sequence: TGTGCCAGCAGTTATAACAGCTACTCCGGGGAGCTGTTTTTT. This sequence encodes CASSYNSYSGELFF.

This clonotype was seen many times. The J gene is TRBJ1-6, the V gene TRBV12-3 or TRBV12-4; 7 nucleotides match TRBD1. This CDR3 contains 13 residues. V dropped 4 bases and J dropped 13; count of bases not matched to a gene: 7. CDR3 bases: TGTGCCAGCAGTTCGGGGGACAGTGCGCCCCTCCACTTT. It specifies CASSSGDSAPLHF.

This clonotype came up a few times. The rearrangement uses TRBV18 and TRBJ1-1; no reliable D call. This CDR3 region has 15 residues. Trimming removed 0 bases from V and 1 base from J, with 9 bases in between. Per germline, CDR1 KGHSH and CDR2 LQKENI. Here the CDR3 reads CASSPPRGGNTEAFF. Written as DNA, the CDR3 is TGTGCCAGCTCACCACCCCGTGGAGGGAACACTGAAGCTTTCTTT.

This clonotype was observed many times. This chain uses TRBV29-1 with TRBJ2-7; no reliable D call. V lost 1 base, J lost 3 bases, and 4 bases lay in between. This CDR3 contains 11 residues. The V gene's germline CDR1 is SQVTM and CDR2 ANQGSEA. The chain's CDR3 is CSVEGDYEQYF. CDR3 in DNA: TGCAGCGTTGAAGGGGACTACGAGCAGTACTTC.

In this sample, this clonotype turned up a few times. The CDR3 DNA reads as TGCGCCAGCAGTCGTGACCCGGCGAACACTGAAGCTTTCTTT. Residues: CASSRDPANTEAFF. This rearrangement joins TRBV5-1 to TRBJ1-1; D remains unclear. Trimming took 5 bases from V and 1 from J, leaving 12 bases between them. Germline V gives CDR1 SGHRS, CDR2 YFSETQ. This CDR3 has 14 amino acids.

Here the CDR3 reads CASSQSGQGGSYEQYF. The CDR3, as DNA: TGCGCCAGCAGCCAATCCGGACAGGGTGGGTCCTACGAGCAGTACTTC. This chain uses TRBV4-1 with TRBJ2-7; 8 bases are shared with TRBD1. The CDR3 length is 16 residues. CDR1 and CDR2 from the germline V gene are MGHRA and YSYEKL. V gave up 2 bases and J gave up 1 base; unmatched junction bases: 7.

This clonotype was observed a handful of times. This chain connects TRBV6-6 to TRBJ1-2; D may be TRBD1 (5 bases). The CDR3 has 14 residues. Deletions cut 2 bases from V and 6 bases from J, with 13 bases between. CDR1 and CDR2 (germline): MNHNY, SVGAGI (reference sequence). The CDR3 nucleotides are TGTGCCAGCAGTTACACCCAGGGTCGAGATGGCTACACCTTC. Protein sequence: CASSYTQGRDGYTF.

The chain is built from TRBV11-2 and TRBJ2-4; maybe TRBD2 (7 bases). CDR3 length: 15 residues. Germline CDR1 is SGHAT and CDR2 is FQNNGV. With 1 base removed from V and 8 bases from J, the gap between germline ends came to 15 bases. CDR3 amino acids: CASSLGPKGGDIQYF. CDR3 in DNA: TGTGCCAGCAGCTTAGGCCCGAAGGGGGGGGACATTCAGTACTTC.

This clonotype was counted many times. Germline and junction disagree at one end, which may indicate a read error. The rearrangement uses TRBV12-3 or TRBV12-4 and TRBJ1-1; a possible D gene is TRBD1 (5 bases). The CDR3 contains 12 residues. This CDR3 reads CASSFGGTEAFF. The CDR3, as DNA: TGCGCCAGCAGCTTTGGGGGCACTGAAGCTTTCTTT.

This clonotype was seen repeatedly, ten times or more. J is TRBJ1-5 and V is TRBV7-9; perhaps TRBD1 as D (6 bases). V was clipped by 3 bases and J by 5 bases, with 26 bases between them. The CDR3 totals 19 residues. From germline, CDR1 is SEHNR and CDR2 FQNEAQ (reference sequence). The CDR3 DNA sequence: TGTGCCAGCAGCTTGACGGGGCGGTCTGGCAGGGGCTGGGATCAGCCCCAGCATTTT. Its protein product is CASSLTGRSGRGWDQPQHF.

The chain employs TRBV4-2 and TRBJ2-2; possibly TRBD1 for D (6 bases). Trimming cost V 4 bases and J 5 bases, with 14 bases left between them. From germline, CDR1 is LGHNA and CDR2 YNFKEQ. This CDR3 has 15 amino acids. CDR3 DNA: TGTGCCAGCAGCCGCCCTACAGGGTTTACCGGGGAGCTGTTTTTT. Residues: CASSRPTGFTGELFF.

This clonotype was counted only a few times. The V gene is TRBV20-1, the J gene TRBJ1-1; the match to TRBD1 covers 8 bases. From germline, CDR1 is DFQATT and CDR2 SNEGSKA (reference sequence). There are 18 residues in the CDR3. J gave up 1 base and V 0 bases, and 13 bases lay outside the gene matches. The CDR3 loop is CSARDQETGVWGNTEAFF. The CDR3 DNA is TGCAGTGCTAGAGATCAAGAGACAGGGGTTTGGGGGAACACTGAAGCTTTCTTT.

This clonotype was seen at least ten times. This chain uses TRBV3-1 with TRBJ2-7; D uncertain. The CDR3 loop spans 12 amino acids. Looked up from germline, CDR1 is LGHDT and CDR2 is YNNKEL (reference sequence). Trimming stripped 9 bases from V and 2 bases from J, with 11 bases between. The CDR3 DNA reads as TGTGCCAGAGGGCCCGAGGCCTACGAGCAGTACTTC. Protein: CARGPEAYEQYF.